The rows below give T cell receptor beta chains drawn from one sample of a study of molecular identifiers for immune sequencing clone quantification. TCRdb re-called the PCR reads with MiXCR, one entry per CDR3 protein. The data show a few hundred thousand distinct CDR3 sequences, 20% to 25% seen once. Sequenced input: naive CD8+ T cells from blood, with Jurkat cell RNA spiked in. The receptors come from a human donor in good health. Some libraries in this study had Jurkat cell RNA spiked in. Both conserved end residues are part of each CDR3. A D gene is named only where the DNA matches it firmly. Some rows mark clone size as missing; the rest say once, few, many or name a class of expanded clone.

clone_size	v_call	j_call	d_call	cdr3_aa	cdr3_nt
many	TRBV20-1	TRBJ2-3	NA	CSAILAEGTDTQYF	TGCAGTGCGATACTAGCAGAAGGCACAGATACGCAGTATTTT
many	TRBV30	TRBJ1-5	NA	CAWKEGLSNQPQHF	TGTGCCTGGAAGGAGGGGTTGAGCAATCAGCCCCAGCATTTT
many	TRBV4-1	TRBJ2-5	TRBD2	CASSPRLAGIPAETQYF	TGCGCCAGCAGCCCCCGCCTAGCGGGCATACCCGCGGAGACCCAGTACTTC
few	TRBV5-1	TRBJ1-2	NA	CASSRGEFPPGYTF	TGCGCCAGCAGCCGGGGGGAGTTCCCACCTGGCTACACCTTC
many	TRBV7-8	TRBJ2-3	TRBD2	CASSLTRGLAGGTDTQYF	TGTGCCAGCAGCTTAACCCGGGGACTAGCGGGGGGCACAGATACGCAGTATTTT
NA	TRBV7-6	TRBJ2-5	TRBD2	CASSLASGPQETQYF	TGTGCCAGCAGCTTGGCTAGCGGGCCCCAAGAGACCCAGTACTTC
NA	TRBV6-2/TRBV6-3	TRBJ2-7	NA	CASSYGPMGDYEQYF	TGTGCCAGCAGTTACGGTCCGATGGGTGATTACGAGCAGTACTTC
many	TRBV11-2	TRBJ2-1	TRBD2	CASSHPIQRERNEQFF	TGTGCCAGCAGCCATCCCATCCAGCGGGAAAGGAATGAGCAGTTCTTC
few	TRBV5-8	TRBJ2-1	NA	CAVMTTEGLGEQFF	TGTGCCGTCATGACAACGGAGGGGCTGGGTGAGCAGTTCTTC
NA	TRBV10-1	TRBJ2-1	NA	CASSDGTNSLFNEQFF	TGCGCCAGCAGTGATGGGACGAATTCTTTGTTTAATGAGCAGTTCTTC
NA	TRBV9	TRBJ2-7	TRBD1	CASSVRDSPYEQYF	TGTGCCAGCAGCGTCCGGGACAGCCCATACGAGCAGTACTTC
few	TRBV9	TRBJ1-1	TRBD1	CASSAGDSWTEAFF	TGTGCCAGCAGCGCGGGGGACAGTTGGACTGAAGCTTTCTTT
NA	TRBV4-3	TRBJ1-2	NA	CASSLDATGVFLYGYTF	TGCGCCAGCAGCCTTGACGCAACAGGAGTTTTCCTATATGGCTACACCTTC
few	TRBV29-1	TRBJ1-2	NA	CSVETGDNYGYTF	TGCAGCGTTGAAACAGGCGACAACTATGGCTACACCTTC